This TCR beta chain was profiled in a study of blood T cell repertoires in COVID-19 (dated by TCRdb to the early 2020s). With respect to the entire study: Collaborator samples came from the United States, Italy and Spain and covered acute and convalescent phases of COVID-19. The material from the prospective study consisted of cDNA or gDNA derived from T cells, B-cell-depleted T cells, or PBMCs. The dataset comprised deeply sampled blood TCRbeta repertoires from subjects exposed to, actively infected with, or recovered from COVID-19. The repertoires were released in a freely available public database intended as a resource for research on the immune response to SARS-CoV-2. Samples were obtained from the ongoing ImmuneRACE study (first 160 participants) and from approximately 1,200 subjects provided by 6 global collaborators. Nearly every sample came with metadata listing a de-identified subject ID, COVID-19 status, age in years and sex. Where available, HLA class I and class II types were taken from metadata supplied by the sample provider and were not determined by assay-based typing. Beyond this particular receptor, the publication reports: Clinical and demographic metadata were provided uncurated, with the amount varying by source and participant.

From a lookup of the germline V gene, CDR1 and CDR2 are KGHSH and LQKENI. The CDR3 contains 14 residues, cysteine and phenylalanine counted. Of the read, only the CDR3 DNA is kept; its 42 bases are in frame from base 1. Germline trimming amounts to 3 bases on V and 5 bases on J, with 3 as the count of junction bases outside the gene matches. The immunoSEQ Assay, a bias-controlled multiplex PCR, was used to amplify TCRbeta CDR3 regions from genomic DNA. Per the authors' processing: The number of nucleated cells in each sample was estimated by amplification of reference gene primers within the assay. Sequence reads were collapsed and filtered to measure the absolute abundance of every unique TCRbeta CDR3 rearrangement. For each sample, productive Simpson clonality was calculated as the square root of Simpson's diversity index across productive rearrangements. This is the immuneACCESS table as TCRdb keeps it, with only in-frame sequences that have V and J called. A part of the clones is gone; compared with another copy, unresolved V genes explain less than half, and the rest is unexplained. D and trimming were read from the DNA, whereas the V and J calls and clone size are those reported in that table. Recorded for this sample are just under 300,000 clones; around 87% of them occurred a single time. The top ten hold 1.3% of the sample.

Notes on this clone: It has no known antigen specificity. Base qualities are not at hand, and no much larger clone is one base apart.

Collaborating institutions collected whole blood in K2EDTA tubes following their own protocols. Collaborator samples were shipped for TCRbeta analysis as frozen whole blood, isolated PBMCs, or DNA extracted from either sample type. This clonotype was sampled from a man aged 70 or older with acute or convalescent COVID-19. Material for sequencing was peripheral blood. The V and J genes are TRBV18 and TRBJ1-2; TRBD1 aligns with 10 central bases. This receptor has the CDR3 CASSPAGQGYGYTF. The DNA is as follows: TGTGCCAGCTCACCCGCGGGACAGGGGTATGGCTACACCTTC.